This T cell receptor beta chain originates from a study of blood T cell repertoires in COVID-19. Across the whole study: The United States, Italy and Spain supplied acute and convalescent COVID-19 samples.

This clone was detected only once. Other DNA variants within this sample encode the same CDR3. The CDR3 extends over 13 amino acids. Germline CDR1 and CDR2: SGHRS and YFSETQ. Deletions cut 0 bases from V and 2 bases from J, with 5 bases between. Original analysis: Nucleated cell counts were estimated from reference gene primer amplification. The method was immunoSEQ multiplex PCR; TCRdb's version includes in-frame clones alone and lacks a portion of them. V and J calls and clone size are copied from that table; D and trimming were computed from the DNA. The sample lists roughly 280,000 clones, approximately 87% occurring once.

The chain links TRBV5-1 to TRBJ1-1, with TRBD1 as a possible D gene (5 bases). The receptor was derived from a man in his 60s who had recovered from COVID-19. Sequenced: peripheral blood. The CDR3 DNA follows: TGCGCCAGCAGCTTGGGGGGCAACACTGAAGCTTTCTTT. This sequence encodes CASSLGGNTEAFF.